One sample yielded the 27 T cell receptor beta chains listed below, sequenced in a study of cytomegalovirus exposure and HLA in healthy donors. PCR involved 60 Vbeta and 13 Jbeta primers. Sequenced by immunoSEQ multiplex PCR; TCRdb stores in-frame clones only, minus some. The sample has roughly 140,000 clones; roughly 70% are singletons. Sequenced sample: PBMCs. Source of these receptors: a man in his 60s in good health and CMV-seronegative.

This clone has a handful of counts. The chain is built from TRBV9 and TRBJ1-1; tentatively, D is TRBD1 (5 bases). In germline, CDR1 is SGDLS, CDR2 YYNGEE. This CDR3 has 13 residues. The V gene lost 3 bases and the J gene lost 0 bases, with 6 bases spanning the gap. The CDR3 bases are TGTGCCAGCAGCGGGACATTGAACACTGAAGCTTTCTTT. Its protein product is CASSGTLNTEAFF.

The chain uses TRBV9 and TRBJ2-3, with 7 bases identical to TRBD2. Germline V gives CDR1 SGDLS, CDR2 YYNGEE. CDR3 length equals 15 residues. V was pared by 6 bases and J by 0 bases, with 7 bases of the junction left unmatched. The CDR3 nucleotides read TGTGCCAGCAACCCCAGCGGGGTTAGCACAGATACGCAGTATTTT. It specifies CASNPSGVSTDTQYF.

The gene calls are TRBV5-1 and TRBJ1-1; D uncertain. This CDR3 region has 13 residues. V lost 3 bases to trimming and J lost 4 bases, with 10 bases between them. CDR1 is SGHRS, CDR2 YFSETQ, per germline. The chain's CDR3 is CASSYGVLTEAFF. CDR3 bases: TGCGCCAGCAGCTACGGGGTTCTCACTGAAGCTTTCTTT.

This sequence joins TRBV5-4 and TRBJ2-3; possibly TRBD2 for D (6 bases). Per germline, CDR1 SGHNT and CDR2 YYREEE (reference sequence). Trimming removed 4 bases from V and 2 bases from J, with 20 bases in between. The CDR3 is 17 residues long. The CDR3 sequence: CASSKEGRHTNTDTQYF. CDR3 nucleotides: TGTGCCAGCAGCAAGGAGGGGAGGCATACCAACACAGATACGCAGTATTTT. The full variable domain, in which reference TRBV5-4 and TRBJ2-3 provide the parts outside the CDR3, is ETGVTQSPTHLIKTRGQQVTLRCSSQSGHNTVSWYQQALGQGPQFIFQYYREEENGRGNFPPRFSGLQFPNYSSELNVNALELDDSALYLCASSKEGRHTNTDTQYFGPGTRLTVL.

This clone was seen a handful of times. This chain connects TRBV6-6 to TRBJ2-2; 7 positions agree with TRBD2. Germline lookup yields CDR1 MNHNY and CDR2 SVGAGI (reference sequence). With V trimmed by 6 bases and J by 2 bases, 6 bases remained unmatched. This CDR3 comprises 15 residues. The CDR3 is CASSHLAANTGELFF. DNA of the CDR3: TGTGCCAGCAGCCATCTAGCGGCAAACACCGGGGAGCTGTTTTTT.

The V and J genes are TRBV28 and TRBJ1-5; 8 bases line up with TRBD1. Germline V lookup: CDR1 MDHEN, CDR2 SYDVKM. V trimming: 5 bases; J trimming: 6 bases; junction bases outside the gene matches: 12. CDR3 length equals 16 residues. The CDR3 loop reads CASSPSRGQGGQPQHF. The CDR3 region has the DNA TGTGCCAGCAGTCCTAGCCGTGGACAGGGAGGTCAGCCCCAGCATTTT.

J is TRBJ2-5 and V is TRBV7-9; 7 bases map to TRBD2. V was pared by 5 bases and J by 4 bases, with 10 bases of the junction left unmatched. Germline CDR1 is SEHNR and CDR2 is FQNEAQ (reference sequence). CDR3 length equals 15 residues. This chain's CDR3 is CASSTPSGRGETQYF. The DNA of the CDR3 is TGTGCCAGCAGCACCCCATCAGGGAGGGGAGAGACCCAGTACTTC.

The rearrangement uses TRBV6-1 and TRBJ1-2; no clear D gene. There are 14 residues in the CDR3. The germline V gene has CDR1 MNHNS and CDR2 SASEGT. Trimming cost V 9 bases and J 3 bases, with 17 bases left between them. The CDR3 reads CASSLPGSDYGYTF. The DNA of the CDR3 is TGTGCCAGTTCCTTGCCTGGGAGCGACTATGGCTACACCTTC.

V is TRBV9 and J is TRBJ1-2, with D possibly being TRBD1 (6 bases). V lost 0 bases to trimming and J lost 5 bases, with 11 bases between them. The germline V gene has CDR1 SGDLS and CDR2 YYNGEE. This CDR3 has 14 residues. CDR3 loop: CASSVDRGAYGYTF. The DNA for the CDR3 is TGTGCCAGCAGCGTAGACCGGGGGGCGTATGGCTACACCTTC.

The rearrangement links TRBV2 to TRBJ2-3; TRBD1 agrees at 7 bases. CDR3 size: 14 residues. In germline, CDR1 is SNHLY, CDR2 FYNNEI. The junction had 9 bases not matched to a gene; V was cut back by 10 bases and J by 2 bases. The CDR3 reads CATPGQVITDTQYF. CDR3 coding DNA: TGTGCCACGCCTGGACAGGTGATCACAGATACGCAGTATTTT.

The rearrangement links TRBV7-8 to TRBJ1-1, with D tentatively TRBD1 (5 bases). Trimming took off 2 bases at V and 1 base at J, with 17 bases between the two ends. The CDR3 is made up of 17 amino acids. CDR1 and CDR2 (germline): SGHVS, FQNEAQ. CDR3 protein: CASSLRRLTGANTEAFF. In DNA form, the CDR3 reads TGTGCCAGCAGCTTAAGAAGGCTTACAGGAGCGAACACTGAAGCTTTCTTT.

The chain links TRBV6-6 to TRBJ1-3; D gene unclear. Trimming took off 4 bases at V and 4 bases at J, with 11 bases between the two ends. This CDR3 spans 14 amino acids. The germline gives CDR1 MNHNY, CDR2 SVGAGI (reference sequence). The CDR3 here is CASSLGGVGNTIYF. The CDR3 DNA reads TGTGCCAGCAGTTTAGGCGGGGTAGGAAACACCATATATTTT.

The rearrangement joins TRBV5-6 to TRBJ1-4; TRBD1 is a possible D gene (5 bases). V gave up 4 bases and J gave up 8 bases, with 12 bases separating them. Germline CDR1 and CDR2: SGHDT and YYEEEE. The CDR3 totals 13 residues. The CDR3 sequence is CASSLYSGEKLFF. In DNA form, the CDR3 reads TGTGCCAGCAGCCTTTACTCAGGGGAAAAACTGTTTTTT.

The chain couples TRBV28 to TRBJ1-2, with D perhaps TRBD1 (5 bases). Trimming pared 2 bases from V and 8 bases from J, leaving 12 bases between. The CDR3 is made up of 13 amino acids. Per the germline V gene, CDR1 is MDHEN and CDR2 is SYDVKM. The CDR3 DNA sequence: TGTGCCAGCAGTTTACCAGGGATCGGCGGCTACACCTTC. It yields the protein CASSLPGIGGYTF.

This clone was recorded a few times. CDR3 region: CASSDPRGDEQFF. The CDR3 nucleotides read TGTGCCAGCAGTGATCCAAGGGGTGATGAGCAGTTCTTC. The chain combines TRBV25-1 with TRBJ2-1; tentatively, D is TRBD1 (5 bases). The CDR3 contains 13 residues. V lost 3 bases and J lost 8, with 11 bases in between. Germline V CDR1 and CDR2: MGHDK, SYGVNS.

This clone has just one count. This chain links TRBV7-9 with TRBJ2-3, with 7 bases lining up with TRBD2. The CDR3 length is 14 residues. The germline V gene encodes CDR1 SEHNR and CDR2 FQNEAQ (reference sequence). Germline trimming cut 5 bases from V and 5 bases from J; bases unmatched to any gene: 7. CDR3 sequence (DNA): TGTGCCAGCAGCCCTGGGGGGGGGAGAGATACGCAGTATTTT. This codes for CASSPGGGRDTQYF.

CDR3 coding DNA: TGTGCCAGTATTCGGACTAGCACCCTAACCTACGAGCAGTACTTC. Protein: CASIRTSTLTYEQYF. This chain connects TRBV19 to TRBJ2-7; 8 bases fit TRBD2. Per the germline V gene, CDR1 is LNHDA and CDR2 is SQIVND (reference sequence). This CDR3 has 15 residues. V shed 7 bases, J shed 2 bases, and the junction held 10 bases outside the gene matches.

V gene TRBV30 combines with J gene TRBJ1-1; D is unclear. Per germline, CDR1 GTSNPN and CDR2 SVGIG (reference sequence). This CDR3 region has 13 residues. Trimming shortened V by 0 bases and J by 1 base, and 6 bases separated the two germline ends. The CDR3 region is CAWSVSKNTEAFF. The CDR3 DNA reads TGTGCCTGGAGTGTATCCAAGAACACTGAAGCTTTCTTT. The whole variable domain, filled in from reference TRBV30 and TRBJ1-1, reads SQTIHQWPATLVQPVGSPLSLECTVEGTSNPNLYWYRQAAGRGLQLLFYSVGIGQISSEVPQNLSASRPQDRQFILSSKKLLLSDSGFYLCAWSVSKNTEAFFGQGTRLTVV.

This chain uses TRBV28 with TRBJ1-2; D perhaps matches TRBD1 (5 bases). Trimming removed 6 bases at V and 8 bases at J, with 16 bases between. Per germline, CDR1 MDHEN and CDR2 SYDVKM. This CDR3 is built from 13 residues. The CDR3: CASSLPDSRGYTF. The CDR3 bases are TGTGCCAGCAGCTTGCCCGACAGCAGGGGCTACACCTTC.

The CDR3 sequence is CASSRGQGDYEQYF. The CDR3 DNA reads TGTGCCAGCAGCCGGGGACAGGGGGACTACGAGCAGTACTTC. V gene TRBV7-6 combines with J gene TRBJ2-7; 11 bases map to TRBD1. The junction had 3 bases not matched to a gene; V was cut back by 5 bases and J by 3 bases. CDR3 size: 14 residues. The V gene's germline CDR1 is SGHVS and CDR2 FNYEAQ. The whole variable domain, remainder taken from reference TRBV7-6 and TRBJ2-7, is GAGVSQSPRYKVTKRGQDVALRCDPISGHVSLYWYRQALGQGPEFLTYFNYEAQQDKSGLPNDRFSAERPEGSISTLTIQRTEQRDSAMYRCASSRGQGDYEQYFGPGTRLTVT.

The V call is TRBV5-4, the J call TRBJ2-1; the D gene is possibly TRBD2 (6 bases). From germline, CDR1 is SGHNT and CDR2 YYREEE (reference sequence). The V and J ends lost 1 base and 2 bases respectively, with 10 bases between them. This CDR3 is 15 amino acids long. The CDR3 coding sequence is TGTGCCAGCAGCTTGAGAGGCGGGACCTACAATGAGCAGTTCTTC. Encoded protein: CASSLRGGTYNEQFF.

V gene TRBV18 combines with J gene TRBJ1-1, with 10 bases matching TRBD1. The V segment lost 5 bases and the J segment 0 bases; nucleotides outside the gene matches: 6. Germline values: CDR1 KGHSH, CDR2 LQKENI. This CDR3 comprises 16 residues. CDR3 sequence (DNA): TGTGCCAGCTCAACCGGGACAGGGGCTATGAACACTGAAGCTTTCTTT. Its protein is CASSTGTGAMNTEAFF. The variable domain in full, completed from reference TRBV18 and TRBJ1-1, reads NAGVMQNPRHLVRRRGQEARLRCSPMKGHSHVYWYRQLPEEGLKFMVYLQKENIIDESGMPKERFSAEFPKEGPSILRIQQVVRGDSAAYFCASSTGTGAMNTEAFFGQGTRLTVV.

This sequence joins TRBV27 and TRBJ1-1; D not certain. The CDR3 totals 13 residues. Trimming left V 6 bases short and J 4 bases short, with 12 bases between. CDR1 and CDR2 (germline): MNHEY, SMNVEV (reference sequence). The CDR3 nucleotides read TGTGCCAGCAGCCGGGAGGAGGGCACTGAAGCTTTCTTT. Encoded protein: CASSREEGTEAFF.

This rearrangement joins TRBV6-1 to TRBJ1-3; tentatively, D is TRBD1 (6 bases). The germline V gene has CDR1 MNHNS and CDR2 SASEGT. Trimming cost V 6 bases and J 4 bases, with 13 bases left between them. CDR3 length: 14 amino acids. The CDR3 bases are TGTGCCAGCAGCCACATTACAGGGGGAAACACCATATATTTT. As protein: CASSHITGGNTIYF.

This rearrangement joins TRBV10-3 to TRBJ1-2; weak D call: TRBD1 (5 bases). Between the trimmed V and J ends, which lost 1 base and 3 bases, there was a span of 9 bases. CDR3 size: 14 residues. Germline V lookup: CDR1 ENHRY, CDR2 SYGVKD. CDR3 nucleotide sequence: TGTGCCATCAGTGAGTACACAGGAGACTATGGCTACACCTTC. Residues: CAISEYTGDYGYTF.

The V call is TRBV27, the J call TRBJ2-3; TRBD2 agrees at 11 bases. Losses at the gene ends were 6 bases for V and 4 bases for J; bases not matched to a gene: 6. From germline, CDR1 is MNHEY and CDR2 SMNVEV (reference sequence). The CDR3 covers 15 residues. The CDR3 DNA reads TGTGCCAGCAGAGTAGCGGGAGGGGGGGCAGATACGCAGTATTTT. Translating it yields CASRVAGGGADTQYF.

The V and J genes are TRBV30 and TRBJ1-4; unclear D gene. Trimming took off 3 bases at V and 0 bases at J, with 8 bases between the two ends. Germline V CDR1 and CDR2: GTSNPN, SVGIG (reference sequence). The CDR3 runs to 14 residues. CDR3 residues: CAWRSLPTNEKLFF. The CDR3 nucleotides are TGTGCCTGGAGGTCACTTCCAACTAATGAAAAACTGTTTTTT.